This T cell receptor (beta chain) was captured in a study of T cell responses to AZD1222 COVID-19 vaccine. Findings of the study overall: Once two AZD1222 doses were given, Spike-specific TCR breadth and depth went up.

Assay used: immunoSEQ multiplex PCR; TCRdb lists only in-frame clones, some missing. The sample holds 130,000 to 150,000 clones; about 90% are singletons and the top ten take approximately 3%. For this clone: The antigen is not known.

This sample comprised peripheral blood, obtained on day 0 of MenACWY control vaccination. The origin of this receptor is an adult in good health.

Here the CDR3 reads CASSLIGQTEAFF. The DNA for the CDR3 is TGTGCCAGCAGCTTAATAGGGCAAACTGAAGCTTTCTTT. This chain links TRBV7-3 with TRBJ1-1; D ambiguous. Germline lookup yields CDR1 SGHTA and CDR2 FQGTGA. The CDR3 spans 13 residues. Trimming stripped 1 base from V and 5 bases from J, with 8 bases between.